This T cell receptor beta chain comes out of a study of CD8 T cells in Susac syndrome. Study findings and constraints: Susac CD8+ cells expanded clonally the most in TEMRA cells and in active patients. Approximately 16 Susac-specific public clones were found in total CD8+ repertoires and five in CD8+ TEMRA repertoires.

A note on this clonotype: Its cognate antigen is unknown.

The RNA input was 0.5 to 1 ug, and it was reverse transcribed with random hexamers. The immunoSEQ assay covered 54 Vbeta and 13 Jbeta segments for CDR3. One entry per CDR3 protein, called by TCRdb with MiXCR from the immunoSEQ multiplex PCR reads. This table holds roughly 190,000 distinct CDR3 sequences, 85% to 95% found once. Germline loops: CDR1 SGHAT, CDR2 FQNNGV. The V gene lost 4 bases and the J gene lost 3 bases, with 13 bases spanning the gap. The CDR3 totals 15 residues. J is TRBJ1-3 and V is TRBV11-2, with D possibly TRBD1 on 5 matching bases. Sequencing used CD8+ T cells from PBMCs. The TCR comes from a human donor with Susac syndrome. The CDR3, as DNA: TGTGCCAGCAGCTCGCCCGGCAGGGATGGAAACACCATATATTTT. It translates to CASSSPGRDGNTIYF.